This T cell receptor (beta chain) was observed in a study of OX40 agonist ivuxolimab in advanced cancers. For the study at large: Patient treatment consisted of intravenous ivuxolimab administration every 2 weeks at 0.01 to 10 mg/kg. Enrollees could have had prior anti-PD-1, anti-PD-L1 or anti-CTLA-4 therapy, which about 42% had received.

Germline V gene lookup returns CDR1 SGHRS and CDR2 YFSETQ. The CDR3 length is 15 residues. V lost 0 bases, J lost 8 bases, and 5 bases stayed unmatched. Libraries were prepared by immunoSEQ multiplex PCR; TCRdb keeps only in-frame clonotypes and omits some of them. The sample includes approximately 65,000 clones, around 90% of them seen just once. The V call is TRBV5-1, the J call TRBJ1-4; 9 bases match TRBD1. Sequencing was performed on CD4+ or CD8+ T cells sorted from blood, taken in a trial of the OX40 agonist ivuxolimab. The origin of this receptor is an adult with an advanced solid tumor such as melanoma, head and neck, liver or kidney cancer. The CDR3 protein is CASSLGTGVREKLFF. The CDR3 DNA follows: TGCGCCAGCAGCTTGGGGACAGGGGTGAGGGAAAAACTGTTTTTT.